This TCR beta chain was obtained from a study of T cell repertoires in cytomegalovirus infection. The CDR3 length is 16 residues. J lost 10 bases, V lost 1 base, and 9 bases had no gene match. CDR1 is SNHLY and CDR2 is FYNNEI in the germline V gene. Each CDR3 protein is one row after TCRdb ran MiXCR on the reads. The sample shows fewer than 200,000 distinct CDR3 sequences, under 25% of them seen only once. The sequenced material came from PBMCs. The gene calls are TRBV2 and TRBJ2-1, with TRBD2 matching over 11 bases. This receptor was identified in a human donor in good health (CMV status not recorded). Some clones in this sample may be carry-over from other donors' samples. The CDR3 loop is CASSEGWDIAGGEQFF. The CDR3 bases are TGTGCCAGCAGTGAAGGTTGGGACATAGCGGGAGGGGAGCAGTTCTTC.